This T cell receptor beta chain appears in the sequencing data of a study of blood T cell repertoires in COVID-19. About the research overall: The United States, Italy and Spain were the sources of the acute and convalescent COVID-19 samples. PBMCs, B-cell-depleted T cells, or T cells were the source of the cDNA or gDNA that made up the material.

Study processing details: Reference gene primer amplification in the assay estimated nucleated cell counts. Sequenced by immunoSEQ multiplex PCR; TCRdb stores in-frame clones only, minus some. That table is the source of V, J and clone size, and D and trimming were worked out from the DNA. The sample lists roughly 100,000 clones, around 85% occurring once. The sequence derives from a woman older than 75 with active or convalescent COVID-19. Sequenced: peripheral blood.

CDR3 coding DNA: TGTGCCAGCAGCTCACGCAGGGGGCGGGACGAGCAGTACTTC. This sequence encodes CASSSRRGRDEQYF. The chain recombines TRBV5-6 with TRBJ2-7; TRBD1 agrees at 8 bases. The J segment lost 5 bases and the V segment lost 3 bases, leaving 7 bases of the junction unmatched. Looked up from germline, CDR1 is SGHDT and CDR2 is YYEEEE. There are 14 residues in the CDR3.